Listed below are T cell receptor beta chains from one sample, sequenced in a study of blood T cell repertoires in COVID-19. Some clones are missing from TCRdb's copy, which holds only in-frame ones; the method was immunoSEQ multiplex PCR. The table records 80,000 to 100,000 clones, about 80% of them present only once. Source material: peripheral blood. These receptors all stem from a woman between 65 and 79 years old with acute or convalescent COVID-19. Each CDR3 is given with its conserved first and last residue. Each record gives: D gene, CDR3 length, V gene, CDR3 protein. A D gene is named only where the DNA matches it firmly.

D gene: .; CDR3 length: 17; V gene: TRBV11-2; CDR3 protein: CASSLSPSVVTTGELFF
D gene: TRBD2; CDR3 length: 15; V gene: TRBV19; CDR3 protein: CASSIQLAGNNEQFF
D gene: TRBD1; CDR3 length: 14; V gene: TRBV6-5; CDR3 protein: CASTPGQPNEKLFF
D gene: TRBD1; CDR3 length: 15; V gene: TRBV2; CDR3 protein: CASSETGTGNSPLHF
D gene: TRBD1; CDR3 length: 16; V gene: TRBV28; CDR3 protein: CASSPPGQGMNTEAFF
D gene: TRBD2; CDR3 length: 15; V gene: TRBV27; CDR3 protein: CASSLLAGGYNEQFF
D gene: TRBD1; CDR3 length: 15; V gene: TRBV5-4; CDR3 protein: CASSRRDRGLYEQYF
D gene: .; CDR3 length: 14; V gene: TRBV7-3; CDR3 protein: CASSLSGARETQYF
D gene: TRBD2; CDR3 length: 16; V gene: TRBV3-1/TRBV3-2; CDR3 protein: CASSLLGSGGSYEQYF
D gene: .; CDR3 length: 14; V gene: TRBV5-6; CDR3 protein: CASSVARFNSPLHF
D gene: .; CDR3 length: 12; V gene: TRBV6-5; CDR3 protein: CASVAGAGTQYF
D gene: TRBD2; CDR3 length: 13; V gene: TRBV7-2; CDR3 protein: CASSLVGGREQYF
D gene: .; CDR3 length: 14; V gene: TRBV6-2/TRBV6-3; CDR3 protein: CASSQDNSNQPQHF
D gene: .; CDR3 length: 12; V gene: TRBV5-4; CDR3 protein: CASSFRGTEAFF
D gene: TRBD1; CDR3 length: 13; V gene: TRBV19; CDR3 protein: CATKRQGVDEQYF
D gene: .; CDR3 length: 15; V gene: TRBV25-1; CDR3 protein: CASSESRDWAGELFF
D gene: .; CDR3 length: 14; V gene: TRBV19; CDR3 protein: CASSHGLANEKLFF
D gene: .; CDR3 length: 13; V gene: TRBV6-1; CDR3 protein: CASSEAREGSYTF
D gene: .; CDR3 length: 13; V gene: TRBV27; CDR3 protein: CASRSGDIGELFF
D gene: .; CDR3 length: 14; V gene: TRBV19; CDR3 protein: CASSIAGFTGELFF
D gene: .; CDR3 length: 13; V gene: TRBV12-3/TRBV12-4; CDR3 protein: CASSLDGGSGWFF